This T cell receptor beta chain emerged from a study of beta chain features in type 1 diabetes. General study findings and limits: Type 1 diabetes patients had TCRB CDR3s that were shorter (moderately but significantly so) in all four CD4+ subsets. Cells with high TCR expression could be over-represented by cDNA sequencing.

What was sequenced were expressed TCRB transcripts, since all of the isolated RNA had been reverse transcribed. Here immunoSEQ multiplex PCR was the method, and the copy in TCRdb shows in-frame clones only, minus some. Among 150,000 or so clones listed, 6.5% to 8.5% were seen once. The CDR3 length is 14 residues. The ends were cut back, 0 bases at V and 5 bases at J, with 10 bases in the middle. Germline V gives CDR1 SGHTA, CDR2 FQGNSA. Donors underwent one heparinised blood draw, roughly 110 mL on average. This clone occurred a few times. The target antigen is unknown. At the DNA level, this CDR3 is encoded by other sequences in the same sample as well.

The TCR comes from a woman aged 18 to 35 with type 1 diabetes. The gene calls are TRBV7-2 and TRBJ2-5; D is perhaps TRBD2 (7 bases). The sequencing input was central memory CD4+ T cells from blood. The DNA of the CDR3 is TGTGCCAGCAGCTTAGCGGGGGGGCGGGAGACCCAGTACTTC. This codes for CASSLAGGRETQYF.